The T cell receptor beta chain described here comes from a study of T cell responses to AZD1222 COVID-19 vaccine. Regarding this clone: Its antigen is unknown.

Study-wide points: Clonal diversity may have been underestimated in mostly white British donors.

Profiled with immunoSEQ multiplex PCR; TCRdb holds only in-frame clones, not every one. The table records approximately 180,000 clones, just over 85% of them present only once. The sample consisted of peripheral blood, taken on day 0 of AZD1222 vaccination. The receptor's source is an adult in good health.

CDR3: CASSVGGATEAFF. The CDR3 DNA follows: TGTGCCAGCAGCGTAGGGGGGGCCACTGAAGCTTTCTTT. This rearrangement joins TRBV9 to TRBJ1-1, with a tentative D call TRBD1 (6 bases). Germline CDR1 reads SGDLS; CDR2 reads YYNGEE. Between the trimmed V and J ends, which lost 0 bases and 4 bases, there was a span of 7 bases. The CDR3 covers 13 residues.